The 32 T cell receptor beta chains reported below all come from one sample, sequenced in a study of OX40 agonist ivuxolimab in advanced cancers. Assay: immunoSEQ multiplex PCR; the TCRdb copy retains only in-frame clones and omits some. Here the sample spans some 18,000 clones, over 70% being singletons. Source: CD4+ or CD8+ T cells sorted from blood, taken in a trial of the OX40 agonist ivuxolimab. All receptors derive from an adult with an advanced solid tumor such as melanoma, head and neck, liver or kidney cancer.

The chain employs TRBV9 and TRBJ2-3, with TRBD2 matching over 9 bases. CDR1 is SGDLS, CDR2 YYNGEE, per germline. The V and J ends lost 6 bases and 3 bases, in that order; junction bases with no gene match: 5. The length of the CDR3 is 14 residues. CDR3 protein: CASTEAGGTDTQYF. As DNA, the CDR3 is TGTGCCAGCACCGAAGCGGGAGGTACAGATACGCAGTATTTT.

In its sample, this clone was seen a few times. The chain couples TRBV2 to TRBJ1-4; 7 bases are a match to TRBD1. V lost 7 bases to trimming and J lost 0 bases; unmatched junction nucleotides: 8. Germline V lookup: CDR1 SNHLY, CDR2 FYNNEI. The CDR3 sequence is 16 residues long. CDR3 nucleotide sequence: TGTGCCAGCACCGGGACAGAGCGTGCAACTAATGAAAAACTGTTTTTT. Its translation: CASTGTERATNEKLFF.

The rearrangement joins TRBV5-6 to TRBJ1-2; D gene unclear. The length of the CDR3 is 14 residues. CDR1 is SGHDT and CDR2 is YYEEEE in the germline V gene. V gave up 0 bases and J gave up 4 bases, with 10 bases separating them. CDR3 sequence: CASSLGEGIYGYTF. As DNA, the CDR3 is TGTGCCAGCAGCTTGGGGGAGGGCATCTATGGCTACACCTTC.

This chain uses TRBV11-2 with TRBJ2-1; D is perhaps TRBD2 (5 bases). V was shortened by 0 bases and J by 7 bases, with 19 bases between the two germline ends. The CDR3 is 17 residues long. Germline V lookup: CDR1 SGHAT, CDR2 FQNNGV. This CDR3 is CASSLDTLAVGSNEQFF. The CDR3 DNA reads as TGTGCCAGCAGCTTAGATACTCTAGCAGTAGGTTCGAATGAGCAGTTCTTC.

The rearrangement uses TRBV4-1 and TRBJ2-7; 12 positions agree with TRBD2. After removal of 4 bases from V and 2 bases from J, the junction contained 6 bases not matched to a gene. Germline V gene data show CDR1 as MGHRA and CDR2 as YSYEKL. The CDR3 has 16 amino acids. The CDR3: CASSLGLAGLAYEQYF. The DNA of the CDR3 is TGCGCCAGCAGCCTAGGACTAGCGGGGCTCGCCTACGAGCAGTACTTC.

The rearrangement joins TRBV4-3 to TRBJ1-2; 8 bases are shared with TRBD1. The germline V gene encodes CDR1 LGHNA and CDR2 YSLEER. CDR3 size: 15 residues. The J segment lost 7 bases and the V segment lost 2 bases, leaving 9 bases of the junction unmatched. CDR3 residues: CASSQNRQGASGYTF. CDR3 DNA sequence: TGCGCCAGCAGCCAAAATAGGCAGGGGGCAAGTGGCTACACCTTC.

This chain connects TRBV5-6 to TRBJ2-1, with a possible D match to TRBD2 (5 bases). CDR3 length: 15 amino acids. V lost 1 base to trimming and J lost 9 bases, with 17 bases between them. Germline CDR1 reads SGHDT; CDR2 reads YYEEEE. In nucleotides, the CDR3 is TGTGCCAGCAGCTTGTTGTGGGCTAGCTTGAGTGAGCAGTTCTTC. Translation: CASSLLWASLSEQFF.

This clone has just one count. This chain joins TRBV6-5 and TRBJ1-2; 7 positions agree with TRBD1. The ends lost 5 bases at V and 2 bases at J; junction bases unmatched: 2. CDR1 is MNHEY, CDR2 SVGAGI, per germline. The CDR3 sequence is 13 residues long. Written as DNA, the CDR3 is TGTGCCAGCAGTGTAGGGGGCAACTATGGCTACACCTTC. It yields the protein CASSVGGNYGYTF.

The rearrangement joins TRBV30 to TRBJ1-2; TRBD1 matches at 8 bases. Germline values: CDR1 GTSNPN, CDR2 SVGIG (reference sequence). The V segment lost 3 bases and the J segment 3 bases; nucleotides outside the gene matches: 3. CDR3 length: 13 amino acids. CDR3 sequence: CAWRTGGYYGYTF. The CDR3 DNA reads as TGTGCCTGGAGAACAGGGGGATACTATGGCTACACCTTC. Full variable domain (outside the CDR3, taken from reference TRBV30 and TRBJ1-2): SQTIHQWPATLVQPVGSPLSLECTVEGTSNPNLYWYRQAAGRGLQLLFYSVGIGQISSEVPQNLSASRPQDRQFILSSKKLLLSDSGFYLCAWRTGGYYGYTFGSGTRLTVV.

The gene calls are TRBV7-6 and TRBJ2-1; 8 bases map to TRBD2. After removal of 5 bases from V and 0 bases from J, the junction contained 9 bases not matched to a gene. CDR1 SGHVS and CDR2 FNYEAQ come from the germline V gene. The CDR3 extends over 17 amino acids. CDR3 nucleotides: TGTGCCAGCAGCCTAACTAGCGGCGGTAGCTCCTACAATGAGCAGTTCTTC. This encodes CASSLTSGGSSYNEQFF.

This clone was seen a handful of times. The CDR3 sequence: CSVRTSGNSPSSYNEQFF. The CDR3 bases are TGCAGCGTTCGGACTAGCGGAAACTCCCCCTCCAGTTACAATGAGCAGTTCTTC. The J gene is TRBJ2-1, the V gene TRBV29-1; 10 bases fit TRBD2. This CDR3 has 18 amino acids. The junction had 17 bases not matched to a gene; V was cut back by 5 bases and J by 4 bases. Germline CDR1 is SQVTM and CDR2 is ANQGSEA.

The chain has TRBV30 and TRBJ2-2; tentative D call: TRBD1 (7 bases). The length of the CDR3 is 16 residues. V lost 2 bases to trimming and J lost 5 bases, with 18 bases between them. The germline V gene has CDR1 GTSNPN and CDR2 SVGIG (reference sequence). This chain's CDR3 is CAWSPPRAGGTGELFF. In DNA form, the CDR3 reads TGTGCCTGGAGTCCCCCAAGGGCAGGGGGGACCGGGGAGCTGTTTTTT. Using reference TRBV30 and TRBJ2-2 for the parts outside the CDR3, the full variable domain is SQTIHQWPATLVQPVGSPLSLECTVEGTSNPNLYWYRQAAGRGLQLLFYSVGIGQISSEVPQNLSASRPQDRQFILSSKKLLLSDSGFYLCAWSPPRAGGTGELFFGEGSRLTVL.

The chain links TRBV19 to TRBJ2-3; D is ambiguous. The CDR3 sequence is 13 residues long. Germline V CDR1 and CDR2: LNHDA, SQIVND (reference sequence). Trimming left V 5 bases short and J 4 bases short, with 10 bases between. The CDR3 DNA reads TGTGCCAGTAGTCTGGGTTCCTCAGATACGCAGTATTTT. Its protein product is CASSLGSSDTQYF.

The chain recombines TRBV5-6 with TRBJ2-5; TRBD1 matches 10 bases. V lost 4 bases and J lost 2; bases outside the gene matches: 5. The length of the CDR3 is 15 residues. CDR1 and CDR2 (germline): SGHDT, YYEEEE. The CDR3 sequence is CASSEPGQGQETQYF. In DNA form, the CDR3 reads TGTGCCAGCAGCGAACCGGGACAGGGGCAAGAGACCCAGTACTTC.

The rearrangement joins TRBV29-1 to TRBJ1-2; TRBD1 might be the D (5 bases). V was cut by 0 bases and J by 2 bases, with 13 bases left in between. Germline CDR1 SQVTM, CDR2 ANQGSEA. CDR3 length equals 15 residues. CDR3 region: CSVEDNPGPNYGYTF. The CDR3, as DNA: TGCAGCGTTGAAGATAATCCAGGGCCAAACTATGGCTACACCTTC. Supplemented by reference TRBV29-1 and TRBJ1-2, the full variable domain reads SAVISQKPSRDICQRGTSLTIQCQVDSQVTMMFWYRQQPGQSLTLIATANQGSEATYESGFVIDKFPISRPNLTFSTLTVSNMSPEDSSIYLCSVEDNPGPNYGYTFGSGTRLTVV.

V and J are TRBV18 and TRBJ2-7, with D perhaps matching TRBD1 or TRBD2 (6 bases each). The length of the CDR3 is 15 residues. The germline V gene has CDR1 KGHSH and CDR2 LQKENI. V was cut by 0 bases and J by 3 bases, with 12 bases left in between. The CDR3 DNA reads TGTGCCAGCTCACCACCGAACGGGGGCCTCTACGAGCAGTACTTC. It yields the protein CASSPPNGGLYEQYF. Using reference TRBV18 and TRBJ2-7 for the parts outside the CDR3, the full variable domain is NAGVMQNPRHLVRRRGQEARLRCSPMKGHSHVYWYRQLPEEGLKFMVYLQKENIIDESGMPKERFSAEFPKEGPSILRIQQVVRGDSAAYFCASSPPNGGLYEQYFGPGTRLTVT.

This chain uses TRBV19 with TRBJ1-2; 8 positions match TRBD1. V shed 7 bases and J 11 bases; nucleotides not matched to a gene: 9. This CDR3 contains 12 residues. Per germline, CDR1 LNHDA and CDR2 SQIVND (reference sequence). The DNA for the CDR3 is TGTGCCAGTACTACAGGGGGTGAAGATTACACCTTC. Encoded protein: CASTTGGEDYTF.

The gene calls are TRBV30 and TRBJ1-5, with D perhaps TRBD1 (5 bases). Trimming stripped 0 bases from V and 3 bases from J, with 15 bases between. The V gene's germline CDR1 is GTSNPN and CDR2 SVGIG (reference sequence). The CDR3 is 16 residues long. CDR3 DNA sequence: TGTGCCTGGAGTGTAGGCAGGGAAGACTCCAATCAGCCCCAGCATTTT. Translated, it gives CAWSVGREDSNQPQHF.

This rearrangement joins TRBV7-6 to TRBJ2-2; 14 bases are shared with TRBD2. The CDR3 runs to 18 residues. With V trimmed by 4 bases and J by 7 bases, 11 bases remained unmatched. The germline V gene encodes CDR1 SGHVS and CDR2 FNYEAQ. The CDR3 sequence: CASSSSGTSGRGHGELFF. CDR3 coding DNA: TGTGCCAGCAGCTCCAGTGGGACTAGCGGGAGAGGGCACGGGGAGCTGTTTTTT.

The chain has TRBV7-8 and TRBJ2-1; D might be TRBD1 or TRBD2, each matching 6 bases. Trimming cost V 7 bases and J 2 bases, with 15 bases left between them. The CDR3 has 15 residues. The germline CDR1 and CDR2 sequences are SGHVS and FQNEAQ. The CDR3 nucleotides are TGTGCCAGCACCTTGGGGGCGGGAACCTACAATGAGCAGTTCTTC. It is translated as CASTLGAGTYNEQFF.

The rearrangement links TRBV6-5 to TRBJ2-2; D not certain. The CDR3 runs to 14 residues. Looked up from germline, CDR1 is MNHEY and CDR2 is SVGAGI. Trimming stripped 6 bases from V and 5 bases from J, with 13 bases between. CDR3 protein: CASRPARPTGELFF. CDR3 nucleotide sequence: TGTGCCAGCAGGCCCGCCCGACCAACCGGGGAGCTGTTTTTT.

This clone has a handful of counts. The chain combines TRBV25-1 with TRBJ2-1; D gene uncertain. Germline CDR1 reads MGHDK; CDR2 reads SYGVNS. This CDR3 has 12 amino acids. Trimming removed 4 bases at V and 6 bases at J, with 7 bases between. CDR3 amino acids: CASSAPGNEQFF. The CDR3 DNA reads TGTGCCAGCAGTGCCCCGGGCAATGAGCAGTTCTTC.

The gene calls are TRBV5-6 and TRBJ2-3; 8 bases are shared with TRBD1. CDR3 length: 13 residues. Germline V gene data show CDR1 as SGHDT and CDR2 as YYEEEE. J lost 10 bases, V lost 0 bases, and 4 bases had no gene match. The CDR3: CASSLEGQVSQYF. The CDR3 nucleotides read TGTGCCAGCAGCTTGGAGGGACAGGTCTCGCAGTATTTT.

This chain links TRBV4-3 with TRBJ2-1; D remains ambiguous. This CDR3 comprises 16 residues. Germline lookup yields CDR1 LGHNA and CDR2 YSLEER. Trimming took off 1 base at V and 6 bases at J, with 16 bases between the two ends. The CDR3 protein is CASSQVWNLGLNEQFF. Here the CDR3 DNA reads TGCGCCAGCAGCCAAGTTTGGAACCTCGGGCTCAATGAGCAGTTCTTC.

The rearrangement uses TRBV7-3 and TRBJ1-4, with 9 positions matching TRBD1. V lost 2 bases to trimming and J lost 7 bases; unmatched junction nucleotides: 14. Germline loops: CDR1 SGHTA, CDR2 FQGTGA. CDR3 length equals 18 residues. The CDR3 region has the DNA TGTGCCAGCAGCTTAGCCCGGACAGGGGAGGGTTTTGGTGAAAAACTGTTTTTT. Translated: CASSLARTGEGFGEKLFF. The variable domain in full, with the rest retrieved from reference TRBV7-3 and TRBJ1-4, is GAGVSQTPSNKVTEKGKYVELRCDPISGHTALYWYRQSLGQGPEFLIYFQGTGAADDSGLPNDRFFAVRPEGSVSTLKIQRTERGDSAVYLCASSLARTGEGFGEKLFFGSGTQLSVL.

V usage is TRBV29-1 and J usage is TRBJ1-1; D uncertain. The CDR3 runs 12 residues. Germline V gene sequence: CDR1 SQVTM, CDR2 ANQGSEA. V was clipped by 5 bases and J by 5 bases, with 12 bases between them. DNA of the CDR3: TGCAGCGTTTTGGGCCGGTGGACTGAAGCTTTCTTT. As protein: CSVLGRWTEAFF.

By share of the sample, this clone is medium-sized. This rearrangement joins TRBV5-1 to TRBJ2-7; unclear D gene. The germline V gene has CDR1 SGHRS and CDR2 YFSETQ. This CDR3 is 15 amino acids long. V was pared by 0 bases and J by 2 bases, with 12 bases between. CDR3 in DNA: TGCGCCAGCAGCTTGGCGGAAGGCAGGACCTACGAGCAGTACTTC. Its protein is CASSLAEGRTYEQYF.

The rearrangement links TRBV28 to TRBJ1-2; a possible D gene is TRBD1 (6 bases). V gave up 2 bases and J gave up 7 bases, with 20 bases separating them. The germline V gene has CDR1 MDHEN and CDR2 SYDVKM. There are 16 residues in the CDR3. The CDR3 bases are TGTGCCAGCAGTTTACCGGACAGTCTTATGGTGGGTGGCTACACCTTC. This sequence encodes CASSLPDSLMVGGYTF.

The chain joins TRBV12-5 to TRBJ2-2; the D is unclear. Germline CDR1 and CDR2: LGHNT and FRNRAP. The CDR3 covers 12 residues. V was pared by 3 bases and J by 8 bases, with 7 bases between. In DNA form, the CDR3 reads TGTGCTAGTGGTTTCATAGGAGGGGAGCTGTTTTTT. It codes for CASGFIGGELFF.

CDR3 coding DNA: TGTGCCACCGGGGAGTCTCTCGAAAAACTGTTTTTT. Its protein product is CATGESLEKLFF. The gene calls are TRBV7-8 and TRBJ1-4; D is uncertain. This CDR3 region has 12 residues. Germline CDR1 reads SGHVS; CDR2 reads FQNEAQ. Trimming left V 10 bases short and J 8 bases short, with 14 bases between.

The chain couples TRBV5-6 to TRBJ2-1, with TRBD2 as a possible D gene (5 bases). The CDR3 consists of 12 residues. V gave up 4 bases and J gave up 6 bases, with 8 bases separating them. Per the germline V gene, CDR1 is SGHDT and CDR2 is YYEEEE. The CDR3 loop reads CASSPGGNEQFF. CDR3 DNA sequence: TGTGCCAGCAGCCCTGGAGGCAATGAGCAGTTCTTC.

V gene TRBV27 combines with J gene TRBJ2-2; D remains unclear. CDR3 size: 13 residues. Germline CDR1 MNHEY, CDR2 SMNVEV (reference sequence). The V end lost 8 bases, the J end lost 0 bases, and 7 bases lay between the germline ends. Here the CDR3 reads CASRTSNTGELFF. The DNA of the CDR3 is TGTGCCAGCCGTACTTCGAACACCGGGGAGCTGTTTTTT.